This entry lists 18 T cell receptor beta chains sequenced from one sample in a study of blood T cell repertoires in COVID-19. The table came from immunoSEQ multiplex PCR; TCRdb's copy has only in-frame clones and leaves some out. The table records approximately 260,000 clones, around 85% of them present only once. Material: peripheral blood. These TCRs come from a woman between 40 and 55 years old with active or convalescent COVID-19.

The chain employs TRBV14 and TRBJ2-3; 13 positions agree with TRBD2. Germline CDR1 is SGHDN and CDR2 is FVKESK. The CDR3 has 18 amino acids. J lost 4 bases, V lost 2 bases, and 9 bases had no gene match. The CDR3 nucleotides read TGTGCCAGCAGCCAATTAAACTGGACTAGCGGGGGATCAGATACGCAGTATTTT. This translates into CASSQLNWTSGGSDTQYF.

The chain recombines TRBV7-2 with TRBJ1-5; D not resolved. The germline CDR1 and CDR2 sequences are SGHTA and FQGNSA. Trimming removed 1 base at V and 2 bases at J, with 6 bases between. The CDR3 length is 14 residues. The CDR3 loop is CASSLVIGNQPQHF. The DNA of the CDR3 is TGTGCCAGCAGCTTAGTCATAGGCAATCAGCCCCAGCATTTT. Full variable domain (outside the CDR3, taken from reference TRBV7-2 and TRBJ1-5): GAGVSQSPSNKVTEKGKDVELRCDPISGHTALYWYRQSLGQGLEFLIYFQGNSAPDKSGLPSDRFSAERTGGSVSTLTIQRTQQEDSAVYLCASSLVIGNQPQHFGDGTRLSIL.

The rearrangement links TRBV4-2 to TRBJ1-5, with D possibly being TRBD1 (6 bases). V was shortened by 2 bases and J by 4 bases, with 12 bases between the two germline ends. CDR1 is LGHNA, CDR2 YNFKEQ, per germline. This CDR3 is built from 15 residues. DNA for the CDR3: TGTGCCAGCAGCCAACGAATGGGACAAAATCAGCCCCAGCATTTT. Protein: CASSQRMGQNQPQHF.

The sample holds one count of this clone. The chain recombines TRBV6-5 with TRBJ2-5; the match to TRBD2 covers 7 bases. V was clipped by 7 bases and J by 2 bases; unmatched bases: 7. CDR3 size: 14 residues. Per the germline V gene, CDR1 is MNHEY and CDR2 is SVGAGI. The CDR3 loop reads CASNPLAAQETQYF. CDR3 nucleotides: TGTGCCAGCAACCCCCTAGCGGCACAAGAGACCCAGTACTTC.

The rearrangement uses TRBV7-6 and TRBJ1-4; 10 bases agree with TRBD1. The ends lost 4 bases at V and 6 bases at J; junction bases unmatched: 8. This CDR3 contains 16 residues. Germline V gene data show CDR1 as SGHVS and CDR2 as FNYEAQ. The CDR3 DNA reads TGTGCCAGCAGCTCTCCTCGACAGGGGGCACATGAAAAACTGTTTTTT. It codes for CASSSPRQGAHEKLFF.

This chain connects TRBV27 to TRBJ2-2; 16 bases line up with TRBD2. Germline CDR1 is MNHEY and CDR2 is SMNVEV (reference sequence). The CDR3 runs 19 residues. J gave up 0 bases and V 6 bases, and 7 bases lay outside the gene matches. The CDR3 here is CASRRGLAGGLANTGELFF. CDR3 nucleotide sequence: TGTGCCAGCAGGAGGGGACTAGCGGGGGGGCTGGCGAACACCGGGGAGCTGTTTTTT.

In this sample, this clone turned up once. V is TRBV19 and J is TRBJ1-2, with D uncertain. Germline lookup yields CDR1 LNHDA and CDR2 SQIVND (reference sequence). Trimming removed 7 bases from V and 3 bases from J, with 27 bases in between. The CDR3 runs 18 residues. CDR3 protein: CASISMGHRDPKDYGYTF. CDR3 nucleotide sequence: TGTGCCAGTATTTCGATGGGCCACCGAGACCCCAAGGACTATGGCTACACCTTC.

The V call is TRBV7-3, the J call TRBJ2-6; D uncertain. This CDR3 contains 17 residues. CDR1 and CDR2 (germline): SGHTA, FQGTGA. The V end was cut by 2 bases, the J end by 0 bases, with 11 bases between. CDR3 DNA sequence: TGTGCCAGCAGCTTATCAGGCAGGTCCTCTGGGGCCAACGTCCTGACTTTC. Protein product: CASSLSGRSSGANVLTF.

The rearrangement joins TRBV7-3 to TRBJ1-6, with no clear D. V was cut by 2 bases and J by 5 bases, with 7 bases left in between. The CDR3 covers 14 residues. Germline V gene lookup returns CDR1 SGHTA and CDR2 FQGTGA. The CDR3 bases are TGTGCCAGCAGCTTAGAGTCAAATAATTCACCCCTCCACTTT. It is translated as CASSLESNNSPLHF.

This clone has more than one count but fewer than ten. The V gene is TRBV28, the J gene TRBJ2-2; 7 nucleotides line up with TRBD2. Germline CDR1 MDHEN, CDR2 SYDVKM. The CDR3 is 15 residues long. The trim removed 5 bases at V and 2 bases at J, leaving 5 bases unmatched. CDR3: CASSLRDYNTGELFF. The CDR3 nucleotides are TGTGCCAGCAGTCTCCGGGACTATAACACCGGGGAGCTGTTTTTT.

V usage is TRBV19 and J usage is TRBJ2-3, with 9 bases matching TRBD2. V shed 4 bases, J shed 2 bases, and the junction held 10 bases outside the gene matches. The CDR3 is 17 residues long. Germline CDR1 is LNHDA and CDR2 is SQIVND (reference sequence). CDR3: CASSTPYAGGTTDTQYF. The CDR3 region has the DNA TGTGCCAGTAGTACCCCTTATGCGGGGGGGACCACAGATACGCAGTATTTT.

The chain's CDR3 is CASSYLGQGTDTQYF. The CDR3, as DNA: TGCGCCAGCAGCTACCTTGGACAGGGCACAGATACGCAGTATTTT. This chain links TRBV5-1 with TRBJ2-3; the match to TRBD1 covers 7 bases. Trimming cost V 3 bases and J 1 base; bases outside gene matches: 5. CDR1 is SGHRS and CDR2 is YFSETQ in the germline V gene. The CDR3 consists of 15 residues. The variable domain in full, completed from reference TRBV5-1 and TRBJ2-3, reads KAGVTQTPRYLIKTRGQQVTLSCSPISGHRSVSWYQQTPGQGLQFLFEYFSETQRNKGNFPGRFSGRQFSNSRSEMNVSTLELGDSALYLCASSYLGQGTDTQYFGPGTRLTVL.

The gene calls are TRBV19 and TRBJ2-1; unclear D gene. Germline V gene lookup returns CDR1 LNHDA and CDR2 SQIVND (reference sequence). Deletions cut 6 bases from V and 9 bases from J, with 12 bases between. CDR3 size: 12 residues. CDR3 DNA sequence: TGTGCCAGTAGCCCCCAGGCCGGTGAGCAGTTCTTC. Amino acids: CASSPQAGEQFF.

The rearrangement uses TRBV6-2 or TRBV6-3 and TRBJ1-1, with D unclear. CDR1 and CDR2 (germline): MNHEY, SVGEGT. The CDR3 is 14 amino acids. V lost 2 bases and J lost 1, with 8 bases in between. The CDR3 sequence is CASSYVGRNTEAFF. The CDR3 coding sequence is TGTGCCAGCAGTTACGTGGGCCGGAACACTGAAGCTTTCTTT.

This chain uses TRBV5-1 with TRBJ2-2; 8 bases align to TRBD1. CDR1 is SGHRS and CDR2 is YFSETQ in the germline V gene. V gave up 4 bases and J gave up 6 bases; unmatched junction bases: 8. The length of the CDR3 is 15 residues. CDR3 residues: CASSLEMTGAGELFF. The DNA of the CDR3 is TGCGCCAGCAGCCTGGAAATGACAGGGGCCGGGGAGCTGTTTTTT. The full variable domain, completed using reference TRBV5-1 and TRBJ2-2, is KAGVTQTPRYLIKTRGQQVTLSCSPISGHRSVSWYQQTPGQGLQFLFEYFSETQRNKGNFPGRFSGRQFSNSRSEMNVSTLELGDSALYLCASSLEMTGAGELFFGEGSRLTVL.

The chain is built from TRBV6-2 or TRBV6-3 and TRBJ1-2; 7 nucleotides align to TRBD1. This CDR3 has 12 amino acids. The germline gives CDR1 MNHEY, CDR2 SVGEGT. Unmatched junction bases numbered 0, after V lost 2 bases and J lost 6 bases. The CDR3 DNA sequence: TGTGCCAGCAGTTACGGGACAGATGGCTACACCTTC. Amino acid sequence: CASSYGTDGYTF.

The chain is built from TRBV5-1 and TRBJ2-5, with D perhaps matching TRBD1 (5 bases). Germline V gives CDR1 SGHRS, CDR2 YFSETQ. The CDR3 loop spans 15 amino acids. V was trimmed by 1 base and J by 5 bases, leaving 15 bases between them. The CDR3 sequence: CASSLIPQGRETQYF. The CDR3 nucleotides are TGCGCCAGCAGCTTGATCCCCCAGGGAAGGGAGACCCAGTACTTC.

The chain employs TRBV7-9 and TRBJ1-1; D perhaps matches TRBD1 (5 bases). This CDR3 spans 14 amino acids. Per germline, CDR1 SEHNR and CDR2 FQNEAQ (reference sequence). V lost 4 bases and J 3 bases, leaving 12 bases between the germline ends. CDR3 DNA: TGTGCCAGCAGCTCCCCCCAGGGTGACACTGAAGCTTTCTTT. It translates to CASSSPQGDTEAFF.